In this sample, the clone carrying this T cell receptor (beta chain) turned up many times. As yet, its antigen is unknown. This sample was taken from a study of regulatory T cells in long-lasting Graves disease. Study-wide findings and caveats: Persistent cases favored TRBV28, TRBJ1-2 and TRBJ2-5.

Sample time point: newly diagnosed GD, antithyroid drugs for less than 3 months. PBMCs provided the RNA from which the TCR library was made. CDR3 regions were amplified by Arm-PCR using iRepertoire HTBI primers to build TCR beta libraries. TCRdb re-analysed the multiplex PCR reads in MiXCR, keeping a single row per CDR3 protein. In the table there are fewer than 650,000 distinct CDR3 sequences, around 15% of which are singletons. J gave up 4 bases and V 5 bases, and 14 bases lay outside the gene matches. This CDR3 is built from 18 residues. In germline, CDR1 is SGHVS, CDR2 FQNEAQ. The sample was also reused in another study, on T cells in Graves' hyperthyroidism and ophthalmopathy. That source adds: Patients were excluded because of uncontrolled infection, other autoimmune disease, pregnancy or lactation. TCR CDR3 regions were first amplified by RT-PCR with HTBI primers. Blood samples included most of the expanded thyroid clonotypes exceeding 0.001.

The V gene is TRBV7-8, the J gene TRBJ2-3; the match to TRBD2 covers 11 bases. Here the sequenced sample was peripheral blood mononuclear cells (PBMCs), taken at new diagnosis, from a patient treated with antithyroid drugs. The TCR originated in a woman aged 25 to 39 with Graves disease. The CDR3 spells CASSLLLRLAGRADTQYF. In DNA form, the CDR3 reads TGTGCCAGCAGCCTATTACTCAGACTAGCGGGACGGGCAGATACGCAGTATTTT. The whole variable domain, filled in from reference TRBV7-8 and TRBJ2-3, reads GAGVSQSPRYKVAKRGQDVALRCDPISGHVSLFWYQQALGQGPEFLTYFQNEAQLDKSGLPSDRFFAERPEGSVSTLKIQRTQQEDSAVYLCASSLLLRLAGRADTQYFGPGTRLTVL.